This passage covers 5 T cell receptor beta chains from one sample sequenced in a study of CD8+ T cells in alopecia areata. Noted treatment: oral pan-JAK inhibitor, 5-10 mg twice daily. Extracted RNA was reverse transcribed, and the resulting cDNA served as sequencing template. Some clones are missing from TCRdb's copy, which holds only in-frame ones; the method was immunoSEQ multiplex PCR. This table holds approximately 210,000 clones, around two fifths found once. The source was CD4+ T cells sorted from blood, collected at approximately week 39, from a patient treated with tofacitinib. The receptors come from a human donor with alopecia areata.

The rearrangement uses TRBV2 and TRBJ2-5; unclear D gene. From germline, CDR1 is SNHLY and CDR2 FYNNEI. The V end lost 7 bases, the J end lost 4 bases, and 10 bases lay between the germline ends. This CDR3 contains 12 residues. The CDR3 loop is CASNTRGETQYF. CDR3 DNA sequence: TGTGCCAGCAACACGAGAGGAGAGACCCAGTACTTC.

V and J are TRBV5-1 and TRBJ2-7; tentatively, D is TRBD2 (7 bases). This CDR3 contains 15 residues. Germline V gives CDR1 SGHRS, CDR2 YFSETQ. V lost 2 bases and J lost 6, with 18 bases in between. The CDR3 sequence: CASSLSGGGSREQYF. The CDR3 nucleotides read TGCGCCAGCAGCTTAAGTGGCGGGGGCAGTCGCGAGCAGTACTTC.

About this clone: Other DNA sequences of this sample code for an identical CDR3. The V call is TRBV5-1, the J call TRBJ2-5, with D perhaps TRBD2 (5 bases). This CDR3 has 13 residues. Trimming took off 0 bases at V and 5 bases at J, with 8 bases between the two ends. Per germline, CDR1 SGHRS and CDR2 YFSETQ. The CDR3 here is CASSLGGRETQYF. The DNA for the CDR3 is TGCGCCAGCAGCTTGGGAGGGCGGGAGACCCAGTACTTC.

This rearrangement joins TRBV29-1 to TRBJ2-3; a possible D gene is TRBD1 (6 bases). V was shortened by 7 bases and J by 0 bases, with 17 bases between the two germline ends. Germline V gives CDR1 SQVTM, CDR2 ANQGSEA. The CDR3 runs to 15 residues. CDR3 residues: CSAGDTQESTDTQYF. The CDR3 DNA reads TGCAGCGCTGGGGACACCCAAGAGAGCACAGATACGCAGTATTTT.

The rearrangement joins TRBV7-2 to TRBJ2-3; 8 nucleotides match TRBD2. J gave up 4 bases and V 1 base, and 13 bases lay outside the gene matches. The germline V gene encodes CDR1 SGHTA and CDR2 FQGNSA. The CDR3 sequence is 18 residues long. CDR3 DNA sequence: TGTGCCAGCAGCTTAGGCCATAGCGGGAACTTATTCCCAGATACGCAGTATTTT. It codes for CASSLGHSGNLFPDTQYF.